This entry lists 15 T cell receptor beta chains sequenced from one sample in a study of cytomegalovirus exposure and HLA in healthy donors. It was with 60 Vbeta and 13 Jbeta primers that the PCR ran. Libraries were prepared by immunoSEQ multiplex PCR; TCRdb keeps only in-frame clonotypes and omits some of them. The data hold about 190,000 clones, with 60% to 85% observed a single time. Sequencing input: PBMCs. The origin of the receptors is a woman younger than 35 in good health and CMV-seronegative.

This clone was found a few times. The chain carries TRBV5-1 and TRBJ1-1; 9 nucleotides line up with TRBD1. The length of the CDR3 is 15 residues. V was clipped by 3 bases and J by 4 bases; unmatched bases: 7. Germline V gives CDR1 SGHRS, CDR2 YFSETQ. The CDR3 bases are TGCGCCAGCAGCTGGGGACAGGGAAGTTTCACTGAAGCTTTCTTT. Translation: CASSWGQGSFTEAFF.

The chain recombines TRBV4-2 with TRBJ2-1, with 8 bases that match TRBD2. Germline assignment: CDR1 LGHNA and CDR2 YNFKEQ. V lost 2 bases, J lost 8 bases, and 8 bases stayed unmatched. The CDR3 is made up of 15 amino acids. The CDR3 protein is CASSQMSGGGDEQFF. CDR3 bases: TGTGCCAGCAGCCAAATGAGCGGGGGAGGCGATGAGCAGTTCTTC.

V gene TRBV4-2 combines with J gene TRBJ2-3; the match to TRBD2 covers 9 bases. The germline CDR1 and CDR2 sequences are LGHNA and YNFKEQ. The CDR3 runs 16 residues. V was pared by 0 bases and J by 1 base, with 2 bases of the junction left unmatched. CDR3 sequence: CASSQELAGRTDTQYF. CDR3 nucleotides: TGTGCCAGCAGCCAAGAACTAGCGGGCCGCACAGATACGCAGTATTTT.

The CDR3 here is CAISSSGGDRYQETQYF. In DNA form, the CDR3 reads TGTGCCATCAGTTCTAGCGGGGGAGACCGGTACCAAGAGACCCAGTACTTC. The genes are TRBV10-3 and TRBJ2-5; 10 bases align to TRBD2. The CDR3 consists of 17 residues. The germline V gene has CDR1 ENHRY and CDR2 SYGVKD. With 5 bases clipped from V and 0 bases from J, the junction kept 9 bases outside the gene matches.

This clone appeared a few times. The V and J genes are TRBV18 and TRBJ1-6, with 10 bases matching TRBD1. Per the germline V gene, CDR1 is KGHSH and CDR2 is LQKENI. The CDR3 is 14 residues long. Trimming took 4 bases from V and 8 from J; bases not matched to a gene: 2. CDR3 residues: CASSHGQGDSPLHF. DNA of the CDR3: TGTGCCAGCTCACACGGACAGGGGGATTCACCCCTCCACTTT.

V usage is TRBV29-1 and J usage is TRBJ2-5; the D is unclear. Germline V gene data show CDR1 as SQVTM and CDR2 as ANQGSEA. Between the trimmed V and J ends, which lost 8 bases and 5 bases, there was a span of 18 bases. The CDR3 consists of 13 residues. The CDR3 DNA reads TGCAGCACTGGGCCCAGGTTTATCGAGACCCAGTACTTC. It codes for CSTGPRFIETQYF.

This clone appeared a few times. The rearrangement links TRBV14 to TRBJ2-1; tentatively, D is TRBD2 (6 bases). V lost 3 bases and J 5 bases, leaving 14 bases between the germline ends. The CDR3 is 15 residues long. Germline CDR1 and CDR2: SGHDN and FVKESK. DNA for the CDR3: TGTGCCAGCAGCCAGGTCGGGAGATTGGACAATGAGCAGTTCTTC. Translating it yields CASSQVGRLDNEQFF.

The V and J genes are TRBV6-4 and TRBJ2-3; TRBD2 is a possible D gene (5 bases). CDR3 length equals 15 residues. Per germline, CDR1 MRHNA and CDR2 SNTAGT. V was cut by 8 bases and J by 2 bases, with 17 bases left in between. This chain's CDR3 is CASSSGGEPTDTQYF. CDR3 nucleotide sequence: TGTGCCAGCTCGAGCGGTGGGGAACCCACAGATACGCAGTATTTT.

The CDR3 sequence is CSSSVDGEQFF. The CDR3 DNA follows: TGCAGCTCTTCGGTAGATGGTGAGCAGTTCTTC. J is TRBJ2-1 and V is TRBV29-1; no definite D call. Trimming stripped 8 bases from V and 9 bases from J, with 14 bases between. Germline V lookup: CDR1 SQVTM, CDR2 ANQGSEA. CDR3 length: 11 amino acids.

The rearrangement uses TRBV11-2 and TRBJ2-1; 12 bases match TRBD2. CDR3 length: 15 residues. Germline CDR1 and CDR2: SGHAT and FQNNGV. V shed 10 bases, J shed 3 bases, and the junction held 7 bases outside the gene matches. In nucleotides, the CDR3 is TGTGCCATTAAGACTAGCGGGGGACTCTACAATGAGCAGTTCTTC. Encoded protein: CAIKTSGGLYNEQFF.

This chain connects TRBV19 to TRBJ1-4, with TRBD1 matching 8 bases. V was pared by 9 bases and J by 7 bases, with 4 bases of the junction left unmatched. The CDR3 runs 12 residues. CDR1 and CDR2 (germline): LNHDA, SQIVND (reference sequence). This CDR3 reads CASRGRGEKLFF. The CDR3 region has the DNA TGTGCCAGCAGGGGGCGCGGTGAAAAACTGTTTTTT.

The genes are TRBV25-1 and TRBJ2-3; 8 nucleotides agree with TRBD2. The CDR3 spans 18 residues. Germline lookup yields CDR1 MGHDK and CDR2 SYGVNS. V lost 1 base to trimming and J lost 6 bases; unmatched junction nucleotides: 15. The CDR3 DNA follows: TGTGCCAGCAGTGAATTCGGCGGGGGGCCCCCCATAGTCGATACGCAGTATTTT. The encoded protein is CASSEFGGGPPIVDTQYF.

The rearrangement joins TRBV10-1 to TRBJ2-3, with 8 positions matching TRBD2. Germline-derived CDR1 and CDR2 are WNHNN and SYGVQD (reference sequence). V gave up 4 bases and J gave up 8 bases; unmatched junction bases: 5. The length of the CDR3 is 13 residues. The CDR3 coding sequence is TGCGCCAGCAGTGGTGGCGGGAGGAGTACGCAGTATTTT. Amino acids: CASSGGGRSTQYF.

This clone occurred a few times. V is TRBV20-1 and J is TRBJ2-1; 8 nucleotides line up with TRBD2. Germline V gene lookup returns CDR1 DFQATT and CDR2 SNEGSKA (reference sequence). CDR3 length: 11 amino acids. The DNA of the CDR3 is TGCAGCGCCAGCGGGAGCAATGAGCAGTTCTTC. Translated, it gives CSASGSNEQFF.

The count of this clone is one. The chain combines TRBV6-1 with TRBJ2-7, with a weak D call TRBD1 (5 bases). The CDR3 is 13 residues long. The germline V gene has CDR1 MNHNS and CDR2 SASEGT. Trimming removed 4 bases at V and 3 bases at J, with 10 bases between. The CDR3 bases are TGTGCCAGCAGTGGTGACAGCTACTACGAGCAGTACTTC. This sequence encodes CASSGDSYYEQYF.